This T cell receptor beta chain was found in a study of blood T cell repertoires in COVID-19. Measured with immunoSEQ multiplex PCR; TCRdb has only the in-frame clones, and not every one. The sample contains fewer than 200,000 clones, approximately 85% of which appear only once. Sequenced sample: peripheral blood. This receptor was obtained from a woman in her sixties with acute or convalescent COVID-19.

CDR3 sequence: CASSLVGVPGGTGELFF. The CDR3 nucleotides read TGTGCCAGCAGCTTAGTCGGTGTTCCAGGGGGGACCGGGGAGCTGTTTTTT. This chain uses TRBV7-2 with TRBJ2-2; D may be TRBD1 (7 bases). CDR3 length equals 17 residues. Germline assignment: CDR1 SGHTA and CDR2 FQGNSA. The V end lost 1 base, the J end lost 5 bases, and 17 bases lay between the germline ends.